This T cell receptor beta chain emerged from a study of OX40 agonist ivuxolimab in advanced cancers. Overall study: A male proportion of about 84% was recorded, with mean age around 55 years and range about 23 to 90.

In the case of this clone: Antigen unknown.

Libraries were prepared by immunoSEQ multiplex PCR; TCRdb keeps only in-frame clonotypes and omits some of them. The sample includes about 54,000 clones, approximately 85% of them seen just once. Points from the study as a whole: Expanded clones were, on average, more numerous in CD8+ T cells than in CD4+. Nonresponders, in some cases, also had low normalized T-cell clonal expansion.

V dropped 8 bases and J dropped 4 bases, with 24 bases sitting between them. Germline V CDR1 and CDR2: MDHEN, SYDVKM. The CDR3 loop spans 17 amino acids. V and J are TRBV28 and TRBJ2-1; either TRBD1 or TRBD2 may supply D (5 bases each). Sequenced material: CD4+ or CD8+ T cells sorted from blood, taken in a trial of the OX40 agonist ivuxolimab. This clonotype was obtained from an adult with an advanced solid tumor such as melanoma, head and neck, liver or kidney cancer. CDR3 loop: CASLGAFKSGLYNEQFF. The CDR3 bases are TGTGCCAGCCTCGGGGCCTTCAAAAGCGGCCTATACAATGAGCAGTTCTTC.